This TCR beta chain was captured in a study of early T cells in non-severe SARS-CoV-2 infection. Attachment of unique molecular identifiers to individual cDNA molecules was performed. TCRdb independently ran MiXCR on the 5' RACE reads; one entry per CDR3 protein. Of about 83,000 distinct CDR3 sequences in the sample, about an eighth are singletons; the top ten hold roughly 1.4%. The specimen was whole blood. This TCR was recovered from an adult who was a healthcare worker with PCR-confirmed SARS-CoV-2 infection or an uninfected control (not recorded which).

In DNA form, the CDR3 reads TGTGCCACCAGCAATCGACAGGGTGCAACCCAGCCCCAGCATTTT. This codes for CATSNRQGATQPQHF. This chain joins TRBV15 and TRBJ1-5; 7 bases line up with TRBD1. This CDR3 is 15 amino acids long. Germline V gives CDR1 LNHNV, CDR2 YYDKDF (reference sequence). V shed 4 bases and J 7 bases; nucleotides not matched to a gene: 10.